The clone carrying this T cell receptor beta chain was picked up many times. What it binds is not known. Time point given: newly diagnosed GD, antithyroid drugs for less than 3 months. PBMC RNA was the source of the TCR library. These data come from a study of regulatory T cells in long-lasting Graves disease. Study in general: Those Graves' patients who were newly diagnosed had been on antithyroid drugs under 3 months.

The CDR3 has 15 amino acids. Trimming left V 5 bases short and J 6 bases short, with 20 bases between. Regarding the study as a whole: Newly diagnosed Graves' patients had higher TCR diversity than persistent ones.

Both iRepertoire HTBI primers and Arm-PCR of CDR3 regions were used to build the TCR beta libraries. One entry per CDR3 protein, called by TCRdb with MiXCR from the multiplex PCR reads. The sample holds 250,000 to 300,000 distinct CDR3 sequences, about 17% seen once. The sample was also linked to a second study, of T cells in Graves' hyperthyroidism and ophthalmopathy. That paper adds: The HTBI primer set drove a first-round RT-PCR of the TCR CDR3.

The chain employs TRBV12-3 or TRBV12-4 and TRBJ2-7; no reliable D call. The sequence was obtained from a woman aged 25 to 39 with Graves disease. The material sequenced was peripheral blood mononuclear cells (PBMCs), taken at new diagnosis, from a patient treated with antithyroid drugs. The CDR3 is CASSLRRNTPLEQYF. The CDR3 DNA sequence: TGTGCCAGCAGTCTAAGAAGGAACACCCCCCTCGAGCAGTACTTC.